This T cell receptor beta chain was identified during a study of T cells in Graves' hyperthyroidism and ophthalmopathy. Using RNA transcripts as the source, TCR beta CDR3 regions were amplified. Carried out on the TCR CDR3, a first-round RT-PCR used the HTBI primer set. One entry per CDR3 protein, called by TCRdb with MiXCR from the multiplex PCR reads. The table shows about 180,000 distinct CDR3 sequences, with 17% occurring only once. For Graves' hyperthyroidism to be stable, ophthalmopathy could not progress within 18 months. These patients, aged 18 to 65, had recently diagnosed hyperthyroidism lasting under 2 months. V was shortened by 4 bases and J by 9 bases, with 25 bases between the two germline ends. Germline values: CDR1 SEHNR, CDR2 FQNEAQ (reference sequence). This CDR3 has 17 residues. This clonotype was recorded many times. What it binds is unknown. Study findings and constraints: Appearing also in blood were most of the thyroid clonotypes expanded above 0.001.

The clonotype originates from a woman between 50 and 59 years old with Graves' hyperthyroidism. Sequencing was performed on blood. The chain recombines TRBV7-9 with TRBJ2-1, with D possibly matching TRBD2 (6 bases). For the CDR3, the DNA is TGTGCCAGCAGCTCCTACGGGGGAGTGAATCATCGTGGTGAGCAGTTCTTC. Translated, it gives CASSSYGGVNHRGEQFF. The variable domain in full, completed from reference TRBV7-9 and TRBJ2-1, reads DTGVSQNPRHKITKRGQNVTFRCDPISEHNRLYWYRQTLGQGPEFLTYFQNEAQLEKSRLLSDRFSAERPKGSFSTLEIQRTEQGDSAMYLCASSSYGGVNHRGEQFFGPGTRLTVL.